The source of this TCR beta chain is a study of T cell changes during pregnancy in multiple sclerosis. The repertoire was sequenced with immunoSEQ multiplex PCR; TCRdb's copy has only in-frame clones and lacks some. The sample yields fewer than 20,000 clones, 88% seen once. CDR1 is MDHEN and CDR2 is SYDVKM in the germline V gene. V was shortened by 6 bases and J by 2 bases, with 8 bases between the two germline ends. This CDR3 is built from 13 residues. The source of this sequence is a female donor in good health, enrolled as a control in a pregnancy study. This chain joins TRBV28 and TRBJ1-5, with D uncertain. This material consisted of CD4+ T cells from peripheral blood mononuclear cells, taken in the first trimester of pregnancy. CDR3 protein: CASSPPGNQPQHF. The CDR3 DNA sequence: TGTGCCAGCAGCCCTCCGGGCAATCAGCCCCAGCATTTT.